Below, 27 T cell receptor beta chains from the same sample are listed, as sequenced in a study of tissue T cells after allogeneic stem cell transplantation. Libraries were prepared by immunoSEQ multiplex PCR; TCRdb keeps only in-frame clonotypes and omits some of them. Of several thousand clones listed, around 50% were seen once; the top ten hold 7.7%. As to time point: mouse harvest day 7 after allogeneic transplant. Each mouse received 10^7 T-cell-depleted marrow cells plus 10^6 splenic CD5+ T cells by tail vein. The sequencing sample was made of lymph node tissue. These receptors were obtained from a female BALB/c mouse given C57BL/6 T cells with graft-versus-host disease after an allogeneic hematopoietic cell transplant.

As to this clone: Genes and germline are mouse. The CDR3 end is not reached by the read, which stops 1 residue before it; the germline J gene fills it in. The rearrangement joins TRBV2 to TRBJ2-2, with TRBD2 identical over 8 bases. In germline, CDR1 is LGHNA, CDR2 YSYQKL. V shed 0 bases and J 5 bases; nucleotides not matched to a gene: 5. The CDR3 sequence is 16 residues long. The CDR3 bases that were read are TGTGCCAGCAGCCAAGATGGGGGGGGGCGTACCGGGCAGCTCTAC. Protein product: CASSQDGGGRTGQLY. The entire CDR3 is CASSQDGGGRTGQLYF.

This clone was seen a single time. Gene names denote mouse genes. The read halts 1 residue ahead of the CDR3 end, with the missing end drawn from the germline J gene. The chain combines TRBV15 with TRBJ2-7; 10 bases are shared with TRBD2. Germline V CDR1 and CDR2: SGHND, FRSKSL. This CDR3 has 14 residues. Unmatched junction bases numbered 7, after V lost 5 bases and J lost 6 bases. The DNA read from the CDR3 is TGTGCCAGCAGTCCTGGGGGGGCGCGGGTTGAACAGTAC. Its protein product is CASSPGGARVEQY. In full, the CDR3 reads CASSPGGARVEQYF.

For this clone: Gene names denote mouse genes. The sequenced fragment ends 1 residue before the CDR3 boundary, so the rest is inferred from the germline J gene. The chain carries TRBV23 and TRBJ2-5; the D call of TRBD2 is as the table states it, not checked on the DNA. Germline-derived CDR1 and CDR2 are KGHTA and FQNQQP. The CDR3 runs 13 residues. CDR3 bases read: TGCTCCAGCAGTAGACTGGGTGAGGACACCCAGTAC. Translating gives CSSSRLGEDTQY. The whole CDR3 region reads CSSSRLGEDTQYF.

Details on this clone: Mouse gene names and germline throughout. CDR3 bases read: TGTGCCAGCTCTCCCTCCGACTGGGGGACCTATGAACAGTAC. Translation gives CASSPSDWGTYEQY. From start to end, the CDR3 is CASSPSDWGTYEQYF. The chain uses TRBV12-1 and TRBJ2-7; 9 bases align to TRBD2. Coverage ceases 1 residue before the CDR3 finishes, and the germline J gene fills in the end. V dropped 2 bases and J dropped 2; count of bases not matched to a gene: 6. Germline CDR1 SGHSN, CDR2 HYEKVE. There are 15 residues in the CDR3.

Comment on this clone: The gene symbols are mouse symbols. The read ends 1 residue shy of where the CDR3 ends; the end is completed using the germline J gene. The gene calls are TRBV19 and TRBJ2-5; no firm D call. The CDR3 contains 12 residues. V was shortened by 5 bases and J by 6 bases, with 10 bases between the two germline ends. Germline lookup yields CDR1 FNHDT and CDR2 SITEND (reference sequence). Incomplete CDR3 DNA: TGTGCCAGCAGCCCTAGGACGGACACCCAGTAC. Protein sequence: CASSPRTDTQY. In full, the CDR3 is CASSPRTDTQYF.

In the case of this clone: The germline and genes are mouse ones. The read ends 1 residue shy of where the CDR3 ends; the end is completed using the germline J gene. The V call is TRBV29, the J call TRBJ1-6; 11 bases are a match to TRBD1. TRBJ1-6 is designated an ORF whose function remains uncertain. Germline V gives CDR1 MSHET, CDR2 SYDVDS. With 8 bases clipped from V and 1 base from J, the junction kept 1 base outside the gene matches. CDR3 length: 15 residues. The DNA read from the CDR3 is TGTGCTAGCGGGACAGGGGGGTCCTATAATTCGCCCCTCTAC. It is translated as CASGTGGSYNSPLY. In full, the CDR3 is CASGTGGSYNSPLYF.

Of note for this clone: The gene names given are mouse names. The CDR3 spells CASSFWQGNERLFF. CDR3 DNA, as far as it was read: TGTGCTAGCAGTTTTTGGCAGGGGAACGAAAGATTATTT. The V and J genes are TRBV29 and TRBJ1-4; perhaps TRBD1 as D (6 bases). The DNA ends 1 residue before the CDR3 does, and the rest of the CDR3 is filled in from the germline J gene. Trimming stripped 3 bases from V and 5 bases from J, with 10 bases between. The V gene's germline CDR1 is MSHET and CDR2 SYDVDS. This CDR3 contains 14 residues.

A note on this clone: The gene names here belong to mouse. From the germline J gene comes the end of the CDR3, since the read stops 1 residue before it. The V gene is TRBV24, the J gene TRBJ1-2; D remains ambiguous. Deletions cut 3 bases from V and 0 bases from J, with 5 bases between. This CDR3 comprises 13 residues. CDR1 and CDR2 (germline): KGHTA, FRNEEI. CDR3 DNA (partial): TGTGCCAGCAGTCTTGGGGCAAACTCCGACTACACC. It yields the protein CASSLGANSDYT. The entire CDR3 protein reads CASSLGANSDYTF.

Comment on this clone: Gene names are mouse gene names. CDR3 DNA (partial): TGTGCCAGCAGCTACTGGGGGGGCGGCGACACCCAGTAC. The encoded protein is CASSYWGGGDTQY. The CDR3, in full, reads CASSYWGGGDTQYF. The chain uses TRBV4 and TRBJ2-5; 10 nucleotides agree with TRBD2. From the germline J gene comes the end of the CDR3, since the read stops 1 residue before it. There are 14 residues in the CDR3. Germline V gene sequence: CDR1 LGHDT, CDR2 YNNKQL (reference sequence). Germline trimming cut 3 bases from V and 6 bases from J; bases unmatched to any gene: 3.

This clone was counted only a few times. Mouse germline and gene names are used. The CDR3 is CASSPTTNSDYTF. CDR3 DNA, as far as it was read: TGTGCCAGCAGTCCGACAACAAACTCCGACTACACC. This chain joins TRBV26 and TRBJ1-2; D not certain. Read coverage stops 1 residue before the CDR3 terminus; the germline J gene supplies the remainder. From germline, CDR1 is KGHPV and CDR2 FQNQEV (reference sequence). CDR3 length equals 13 residues. The V end lost 4 bases, the J end lost 0 bases, and 6 bases lay between the germline ends.

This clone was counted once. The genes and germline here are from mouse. This CDR3 reads CSSSQEGNTEVFF. Partial CDR3 DNA: TGCTCCAGCAGTCAAGAGGGAAACACAGAAGTCTTC. The V and J genes are TRBV23 and TRBJ1-1; the table names TRBD1, a call not compared with the DNA. The CDR3 end is not reached by the read, which stops 1 residue before it; the germline J gene fills it in. Germline values: CDR1 KGHTA, CDR2 FQNQQP. This CDR3 contains 13 residues.

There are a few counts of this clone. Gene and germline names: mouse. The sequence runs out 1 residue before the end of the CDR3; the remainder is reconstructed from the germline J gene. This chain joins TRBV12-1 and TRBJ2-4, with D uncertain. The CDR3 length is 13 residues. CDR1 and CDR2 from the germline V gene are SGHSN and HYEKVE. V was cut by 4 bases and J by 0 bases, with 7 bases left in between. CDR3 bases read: TGTGCCAGCTCCCCGGACAGTCAAAACACCTTGTAC. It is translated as CASSPDSQNTLY. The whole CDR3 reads CASSPDSQNTLYF. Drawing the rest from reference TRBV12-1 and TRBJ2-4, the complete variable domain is DSGVVQSPRHIIKEKGGRSVLTCIPISGHSNVVWYQQTLGKELKFLIQHYEKVERDKGFLPSRFSVQQFDDYHSEMNMSALELEDSAMYFCASSPDSQNTLYFGAGTRLSVL.

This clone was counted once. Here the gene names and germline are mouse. CDR3 sequence reads: CAWSLGGGNYAEQFF. CDR3 DNA, as far as it was read: TGTGCCTGGAGTCTAGGGGGGGGGAACTATGCTGAGCAGTTC. The J gene is TRBJ2-1, the V gene TRBV31; tentatively, D is TRBD2 (7 bases). The CDR3 end falls 1 residue outside the read, so it is completed with the germline J gene. The CDR3 length is 15 residues. V was shortened by 0 bases and J by 1 base, with 10 bases between the two germline ends. Germline loops: CDR1 GKSSPN, CDR2 SITVG. The whole variable domain, remainder taken from reference TRBV31 and TRBJ2-1, is AQTIHQWPVAEIKAVGSPLSLGCTIKGKSSPNLYWYWQATGGTLQQLFYSITVGQVESVVQLNLSASRPKDDQFILSTEKLLLSHSGFYLCAWSLGGGNYAEQFFGPGTRLTVL.

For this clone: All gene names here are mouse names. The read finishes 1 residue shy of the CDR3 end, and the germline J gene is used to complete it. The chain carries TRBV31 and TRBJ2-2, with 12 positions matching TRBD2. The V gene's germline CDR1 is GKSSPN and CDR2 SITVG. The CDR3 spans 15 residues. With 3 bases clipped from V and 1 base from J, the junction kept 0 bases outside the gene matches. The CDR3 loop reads CAWRGLGGNTGQLYF. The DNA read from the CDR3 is TGTGCCTGGAGGGGACTGGGGGGAAACACCGGGCAGCTCTAC.

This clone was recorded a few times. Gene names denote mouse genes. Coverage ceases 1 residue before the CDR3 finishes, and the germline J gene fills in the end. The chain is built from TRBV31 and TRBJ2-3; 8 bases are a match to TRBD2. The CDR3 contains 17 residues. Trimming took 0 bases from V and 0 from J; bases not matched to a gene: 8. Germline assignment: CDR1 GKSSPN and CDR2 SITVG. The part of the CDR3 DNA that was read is TGTGCCTGGAGTCTTTGGGGGGGTGCAACTAGTGCAGAAACGCTGTAT. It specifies CAWSLWGGATSAETLY. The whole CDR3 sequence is CAWSLWGGATSAETLYF. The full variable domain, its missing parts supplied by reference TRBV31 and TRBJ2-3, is AQTIHQWPVAEIKAVGSPLSLGCTIKGKSSPNLYWYWQATGGTLQQLFYSITVGQVESVVQLNLSASRPKDDQFILSTEKLLLSHSGFYLCAWSLWGGATSAETLYFGSGTRLTVL.

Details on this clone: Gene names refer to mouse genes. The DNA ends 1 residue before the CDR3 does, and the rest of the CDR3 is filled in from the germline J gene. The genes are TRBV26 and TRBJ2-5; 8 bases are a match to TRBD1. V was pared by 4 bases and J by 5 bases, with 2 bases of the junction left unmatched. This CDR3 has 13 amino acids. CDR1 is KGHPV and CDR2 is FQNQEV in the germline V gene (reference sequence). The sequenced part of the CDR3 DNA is TGTGCCAGCAGTCGACAGGGGACAGACACCCAGTAC. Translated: CASSRQGTDTQY. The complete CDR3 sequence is CASSRQGTDTQYF. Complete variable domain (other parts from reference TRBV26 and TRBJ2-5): NSKVIQTPRYLVKGQGQKAKMRCIPEKGHPVVFWYQQNKNNEFKFLINFQNQEVLQQIDMTEKRFSAECPSNSPCSLEIQSSEAGDSALYLCASSRQGTDTQYFGPGTRLLVL.

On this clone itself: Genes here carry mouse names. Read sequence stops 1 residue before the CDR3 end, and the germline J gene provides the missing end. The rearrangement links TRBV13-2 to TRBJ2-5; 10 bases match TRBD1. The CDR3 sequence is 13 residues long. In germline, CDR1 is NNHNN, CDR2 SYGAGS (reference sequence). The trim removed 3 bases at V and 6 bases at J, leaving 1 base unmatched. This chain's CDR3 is CASGGQGADTQYF. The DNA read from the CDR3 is TGTGCCAGCGGTGGACAGGGGGCCGACACCCAGTAC.

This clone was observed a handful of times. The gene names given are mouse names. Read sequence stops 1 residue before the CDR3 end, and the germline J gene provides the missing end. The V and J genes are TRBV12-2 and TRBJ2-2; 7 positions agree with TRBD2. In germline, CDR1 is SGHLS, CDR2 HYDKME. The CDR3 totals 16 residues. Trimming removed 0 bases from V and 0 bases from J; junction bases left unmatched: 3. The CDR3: CASSLEWGANTGQLYF. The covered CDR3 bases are TGTGCCAGCTCTCTCGAGTGGGGGGCAAACACCGGGCAGCTCTAC.

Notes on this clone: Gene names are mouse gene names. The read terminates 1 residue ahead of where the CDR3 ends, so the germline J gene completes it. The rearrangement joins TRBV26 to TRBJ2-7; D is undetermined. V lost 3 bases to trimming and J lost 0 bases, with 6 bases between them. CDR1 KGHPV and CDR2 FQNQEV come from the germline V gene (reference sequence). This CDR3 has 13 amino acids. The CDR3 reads CASSLSYSYEQYF. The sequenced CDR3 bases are TGTGCCAGCAGTCTTTCATACTCCTATGAACAGTAC.

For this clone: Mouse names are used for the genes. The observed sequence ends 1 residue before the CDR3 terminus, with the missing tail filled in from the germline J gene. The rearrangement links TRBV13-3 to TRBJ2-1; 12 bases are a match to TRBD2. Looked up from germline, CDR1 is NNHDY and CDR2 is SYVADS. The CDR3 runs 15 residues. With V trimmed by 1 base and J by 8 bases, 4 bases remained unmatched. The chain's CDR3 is CASSDRDWGATEQFF. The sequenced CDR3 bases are TGTGCCAGCAGTGATCGGGACTGGGGGGCGACTGAGCAGTTC.

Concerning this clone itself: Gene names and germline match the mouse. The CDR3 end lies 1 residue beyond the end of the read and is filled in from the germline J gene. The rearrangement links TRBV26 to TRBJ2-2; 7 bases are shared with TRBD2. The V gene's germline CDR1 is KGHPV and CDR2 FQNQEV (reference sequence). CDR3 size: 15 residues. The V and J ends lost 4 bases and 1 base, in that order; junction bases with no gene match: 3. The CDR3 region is CASSHWGVNTGQLYF. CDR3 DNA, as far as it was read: TGTGCCAGCAGTCACTGGGGAGTAAACACCGGGCAGCTCTAC.

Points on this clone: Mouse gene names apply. CDR3 residues: CASSYGNSPLYF. The DNA read from the CDR3 is TGTGCCAGCAGCTACGGGAATTCGCCCCTCTAC. This sequence joins TRBV4 and TRBJ1-6; no clear D gene. The read stops 1 residue short of the end of the CDR3; the missing end is completed from the germline J gene. TRBJ1-6 is identified as an open reading frame with a role that is uncertain. The CDR3 contains 12 residues. Trimming shortened V by 3 bases and J by 7 bases, and 4 bases separated the two germline ends. Germline V gene data show CDR1 as LGHDT and CDR2 as YNNKQL (reference sequence).

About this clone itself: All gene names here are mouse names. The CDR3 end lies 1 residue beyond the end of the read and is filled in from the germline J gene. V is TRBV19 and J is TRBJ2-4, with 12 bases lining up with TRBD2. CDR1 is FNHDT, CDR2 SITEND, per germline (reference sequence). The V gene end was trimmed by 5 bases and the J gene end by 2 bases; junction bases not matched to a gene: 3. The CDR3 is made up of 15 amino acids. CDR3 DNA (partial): TGTGCCAGCAGCCGGGACTGGGGGGATCAAAACACCTTGTAC. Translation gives CASSRDWGDQNTLY. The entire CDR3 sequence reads CASSRDWGDQNTLYF.

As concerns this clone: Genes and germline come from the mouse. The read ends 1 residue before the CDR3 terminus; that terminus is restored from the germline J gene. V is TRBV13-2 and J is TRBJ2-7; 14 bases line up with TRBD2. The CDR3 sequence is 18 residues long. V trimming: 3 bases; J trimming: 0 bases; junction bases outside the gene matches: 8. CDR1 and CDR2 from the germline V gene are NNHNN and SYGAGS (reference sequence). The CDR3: CASGVRDWGGRSSYEQYF. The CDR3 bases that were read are TGTGCCAGCGGTGTCCGGGACTGGGGGGGCAGGAGCTCCTATGAACAGTAC.

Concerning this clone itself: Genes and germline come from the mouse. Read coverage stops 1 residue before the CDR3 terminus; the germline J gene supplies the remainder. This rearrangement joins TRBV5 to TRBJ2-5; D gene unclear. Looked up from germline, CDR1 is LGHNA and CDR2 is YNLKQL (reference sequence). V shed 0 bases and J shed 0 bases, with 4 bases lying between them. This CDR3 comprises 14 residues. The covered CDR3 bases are TGTGCCAGCAGCCAAGATCGGAACCAAGACACCCAGTAC. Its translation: CASSQDRNQDTQY. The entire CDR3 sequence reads CASSQDRNQDTQYF.

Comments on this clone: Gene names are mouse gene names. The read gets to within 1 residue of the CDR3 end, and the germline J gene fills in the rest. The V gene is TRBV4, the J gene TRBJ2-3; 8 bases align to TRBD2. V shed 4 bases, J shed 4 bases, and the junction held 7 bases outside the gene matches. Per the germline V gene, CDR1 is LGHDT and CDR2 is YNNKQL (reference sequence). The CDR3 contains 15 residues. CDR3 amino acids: CASSSLRDWTETLYF. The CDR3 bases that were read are TGTGCCAGCAGCTCCCTCCGGGACTGGACAGAAACGCTGTAT.

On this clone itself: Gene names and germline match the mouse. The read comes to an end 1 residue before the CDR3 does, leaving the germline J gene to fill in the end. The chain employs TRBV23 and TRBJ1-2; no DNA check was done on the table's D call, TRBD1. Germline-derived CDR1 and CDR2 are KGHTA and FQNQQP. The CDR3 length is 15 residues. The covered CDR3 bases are TGCTCCAGCAGTCAATGGGGGACAGCAAACTCCGACTACACC. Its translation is CSSSQWGTANSDYT. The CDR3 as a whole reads CSSSQWGTANSDYTF.